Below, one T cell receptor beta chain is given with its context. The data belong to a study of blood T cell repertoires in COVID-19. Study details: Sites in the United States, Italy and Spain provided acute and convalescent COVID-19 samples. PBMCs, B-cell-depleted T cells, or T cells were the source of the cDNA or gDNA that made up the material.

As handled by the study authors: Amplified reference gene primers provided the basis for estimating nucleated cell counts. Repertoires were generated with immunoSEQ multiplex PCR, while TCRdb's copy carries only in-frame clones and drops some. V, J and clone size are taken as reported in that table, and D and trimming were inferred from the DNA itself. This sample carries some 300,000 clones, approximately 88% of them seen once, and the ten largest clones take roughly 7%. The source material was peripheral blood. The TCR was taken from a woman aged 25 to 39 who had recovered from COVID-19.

As DNA, the CDR3 is TGTGCCAGCAGCCCCGGGACAGGGTTGGAGACCCAGTACTTC. Encoded protein: CASSPGTGLETQYF. The V call is TRBV3-1 (or the pseudogene TRBV3-2), the J call TRBJ2-5; 9 nucleotides agree with TRBD1. The CDR3 length is 14 residues. V shed 4 bases, J shed 5 bases, and the junction held 5 bases outside the gene matches. Germline assignment: CDR1 LGHDT and CDR2 YNNKEL (reference sequence).